The clone carrying this TCR beta chain was detected only a few times. V lost 5 bases, J lost 10 bases, and 24 bases lay in between. Germline CDR1 SEHNR, CDR2 FQNEAQ (reference sequence). The CDR3 sequence is 17 residues long. TCRdb itself ran the 5' RACE reads through MiXCR, one entry per CDR3 protein. There are around 56,000 distinct CDR3 sequences in the sample; around 6.1% occur only once, and roughly 31% lies in the top ten. The record originates from a study of T cells after yellow fever vaccination. Study-level results: Post-booster samples contained most primary-vaccination clones (more than 95% CD4, approximately 88% CD8). In sorted memory subsets at day 0, almost all vaccine-responding clonotypes were below detection. The CD4 compartment and the CD8 compartment contained a small share of clonotypes in common.

This TCR was sampled from a man aged 18 to 35 who received the YFV17D yellow fever vaccine. V is TRBV7-9 and J is TRBJ1-6; TRBD1 might be the D (5 bases). The source material was PBMCs, either bulk or a sorted T-cell subset (CD4+, CD8+, memory, or dextramer-sorted; not recorded which), sampled on the day of the yellow fever booster vaccination. The CDR3 sequence: CASSVRGIQGSKSPLHF. DNA for the CDR3: TGTGCCAGCAGCGTAAGAGGAATCCAGGGTTCCAAGTCACCCCTCCACTTT.